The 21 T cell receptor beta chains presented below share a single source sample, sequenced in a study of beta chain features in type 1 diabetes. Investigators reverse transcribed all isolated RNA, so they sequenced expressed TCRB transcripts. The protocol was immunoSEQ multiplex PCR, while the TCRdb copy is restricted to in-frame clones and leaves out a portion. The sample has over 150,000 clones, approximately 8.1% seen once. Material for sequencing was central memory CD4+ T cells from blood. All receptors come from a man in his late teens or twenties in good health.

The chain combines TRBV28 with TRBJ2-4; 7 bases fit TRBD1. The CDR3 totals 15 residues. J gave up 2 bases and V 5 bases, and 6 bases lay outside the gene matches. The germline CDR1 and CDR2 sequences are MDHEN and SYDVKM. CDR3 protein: CASSDRAPSKNIQYF. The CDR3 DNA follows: TGTGCCAGCAGTGACAGGGCGCCCTCCAAAAACATTCAGTACTTC.

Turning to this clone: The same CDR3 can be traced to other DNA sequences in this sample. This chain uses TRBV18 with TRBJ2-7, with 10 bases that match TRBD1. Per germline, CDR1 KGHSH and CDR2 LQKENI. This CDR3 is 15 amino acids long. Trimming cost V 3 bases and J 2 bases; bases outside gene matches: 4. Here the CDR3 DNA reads TGTGCCAGCTCACCCCCTGGACAGGGGGCCTACGAGCAGTACTTC. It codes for CASSPPGQGAYEQYF.

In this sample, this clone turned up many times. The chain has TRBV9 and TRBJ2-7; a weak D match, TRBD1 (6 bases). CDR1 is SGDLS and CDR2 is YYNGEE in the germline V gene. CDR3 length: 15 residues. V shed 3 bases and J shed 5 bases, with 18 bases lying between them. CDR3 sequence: CASSALQGTFDEQYF. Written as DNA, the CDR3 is TGTGCCAGCAGCGCTTTACAGGGTACCTTCGACGAGCAGTACTTC.

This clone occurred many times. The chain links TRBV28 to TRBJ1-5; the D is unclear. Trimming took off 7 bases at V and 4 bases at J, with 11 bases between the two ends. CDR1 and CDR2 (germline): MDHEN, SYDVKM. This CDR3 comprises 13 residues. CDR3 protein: CASTARGNQPQHF. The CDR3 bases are TGTGCCAGCACCGCCCGGGGAAATCAGCCCCAGCATTTT.

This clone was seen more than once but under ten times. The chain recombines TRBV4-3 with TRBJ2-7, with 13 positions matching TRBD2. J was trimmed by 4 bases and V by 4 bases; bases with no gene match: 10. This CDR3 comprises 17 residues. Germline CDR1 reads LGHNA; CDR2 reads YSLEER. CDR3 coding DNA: TGCGCCAGCAGCCTAGAACCCGGGACTAGCGGGATTTACGAGCAGTACTTC. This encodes CASSLEPGTSGIYEQYF.

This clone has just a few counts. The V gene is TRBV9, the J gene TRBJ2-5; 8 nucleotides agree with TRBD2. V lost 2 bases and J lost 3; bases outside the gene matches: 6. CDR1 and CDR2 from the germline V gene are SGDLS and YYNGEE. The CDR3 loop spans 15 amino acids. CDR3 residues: CASSVKTAGEETQYF. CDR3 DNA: TGTGCCAGCAGCGTCAAAACAGCGGGGGAAGAGACCCAGTACTTC.

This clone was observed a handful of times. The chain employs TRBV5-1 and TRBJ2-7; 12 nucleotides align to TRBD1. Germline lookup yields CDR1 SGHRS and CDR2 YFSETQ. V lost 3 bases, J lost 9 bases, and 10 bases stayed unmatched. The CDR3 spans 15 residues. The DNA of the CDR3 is TGCGCCAGCAGCTCCGGGACAGGGGGCCCCTTGGGGCAGTACTTC. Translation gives CASSSGTGGPLGQYF.

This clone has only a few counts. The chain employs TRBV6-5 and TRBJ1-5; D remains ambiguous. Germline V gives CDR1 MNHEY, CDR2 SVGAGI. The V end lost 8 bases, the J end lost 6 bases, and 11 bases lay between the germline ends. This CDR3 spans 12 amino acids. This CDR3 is CASSNPGQPQHF. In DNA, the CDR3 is TGTGCCAGCTCGAACCCGGGTCAGCCCCAGCATTTT.

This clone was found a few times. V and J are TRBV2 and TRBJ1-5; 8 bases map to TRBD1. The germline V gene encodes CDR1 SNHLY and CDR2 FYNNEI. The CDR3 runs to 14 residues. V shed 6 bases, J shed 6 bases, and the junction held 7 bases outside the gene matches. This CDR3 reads CASSGQGLIQPQHF. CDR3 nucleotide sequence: TGTGCCAGCAGCGGACAGGGCCTAATTCAGCCCCAGCATTTT.

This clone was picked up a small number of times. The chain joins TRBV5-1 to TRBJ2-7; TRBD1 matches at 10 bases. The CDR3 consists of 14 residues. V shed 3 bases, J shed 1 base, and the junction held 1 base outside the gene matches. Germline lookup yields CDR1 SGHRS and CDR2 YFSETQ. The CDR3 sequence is CASSSGQGSYEQYF. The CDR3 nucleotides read TGCGCCAGCAGCTCGGGACAGGGGTCCTACGAGCAGTACTTC.

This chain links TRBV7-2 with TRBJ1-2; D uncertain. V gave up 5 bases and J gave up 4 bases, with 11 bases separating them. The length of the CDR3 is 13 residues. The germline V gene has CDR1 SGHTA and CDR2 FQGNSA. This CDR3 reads CASSDDGLYGYTF. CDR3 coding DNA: TGTGCCAGCAGCGATGACGGACTCTATGGCTACACCTTC.

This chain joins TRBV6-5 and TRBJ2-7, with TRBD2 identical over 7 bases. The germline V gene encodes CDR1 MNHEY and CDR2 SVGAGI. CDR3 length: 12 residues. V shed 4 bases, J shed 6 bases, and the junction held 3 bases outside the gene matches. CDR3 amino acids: CASSSPSGEQYF. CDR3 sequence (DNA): TGTGCCAGCAGTTCCCCTAGCGGCGAGCAGTACTTC.

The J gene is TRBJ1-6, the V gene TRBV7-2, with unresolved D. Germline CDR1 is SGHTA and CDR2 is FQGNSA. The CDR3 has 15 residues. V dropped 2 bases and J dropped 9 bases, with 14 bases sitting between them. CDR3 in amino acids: CASSLTPGYRSPLHF. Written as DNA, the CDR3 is TGTGCCAGCAGCTTAACCCCGGGTTACCGTTCACCCCTCCACTTT. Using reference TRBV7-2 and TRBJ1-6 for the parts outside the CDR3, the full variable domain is GAGVSQSPSNKVTEKGKDVELRCDPISGHTALYWYRQSLGQGLEFLIYFQGNSAPDKSGLPSDRFSAERTGGSVSTLTIQRTQQEDSAVYLCASSLTPGYRSPLHFGNGTRLTVT.

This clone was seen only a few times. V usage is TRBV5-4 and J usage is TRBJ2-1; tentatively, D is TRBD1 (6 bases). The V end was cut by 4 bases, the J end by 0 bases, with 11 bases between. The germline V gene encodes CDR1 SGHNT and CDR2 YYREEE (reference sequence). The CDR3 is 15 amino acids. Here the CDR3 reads CASSPGQSSYNEQFF. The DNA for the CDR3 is TGTGCCAGCAGCCCCGGACAGAGCTCCTACAATGAGCAGTTCTTC.

The CDR3 reads CASSYPSEGVKTQYF. CDR3 coding DNA: TGTGCCAGCAGTTACCCCAGTGAGGGGGTCAAGACCCAGTACTTC. This chain links TRBV6-5 with TRBJ2-5, with TRBD1 as a possible D gene (6 bases). CDR1 is MNHEY and CDR2 is SVGAGI in the germline V gene. Trimming cost V 2 bases and J 6 bases, with 16 bases left between them. This CDR3 comprises 15 residues.

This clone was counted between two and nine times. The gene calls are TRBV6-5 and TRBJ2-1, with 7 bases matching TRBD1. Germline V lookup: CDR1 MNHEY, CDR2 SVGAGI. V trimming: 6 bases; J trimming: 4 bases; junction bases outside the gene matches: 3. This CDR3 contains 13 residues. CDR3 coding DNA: TGTGCCAGCAGGAACAGGGGTTACAATGAGCAGTTCTTC. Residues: CASRNRGYNEQFF.

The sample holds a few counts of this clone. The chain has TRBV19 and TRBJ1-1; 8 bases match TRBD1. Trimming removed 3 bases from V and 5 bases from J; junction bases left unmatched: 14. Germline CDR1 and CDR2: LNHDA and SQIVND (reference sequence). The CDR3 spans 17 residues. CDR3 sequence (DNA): TGTGCCAGTAGTATCCTGTTCCAGGGGGCGCGGGGTACTGAAGCTTTCTTT. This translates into CASSILFQGARGTEAFF.

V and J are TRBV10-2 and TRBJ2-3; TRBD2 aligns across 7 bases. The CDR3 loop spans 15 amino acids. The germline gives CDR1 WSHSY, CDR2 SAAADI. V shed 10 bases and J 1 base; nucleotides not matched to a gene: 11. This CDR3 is CATAFLAEGTDTQYF. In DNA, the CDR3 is TGCGCCACCGCGTTCCTAGCGGAGGGCACAGATACGCAGTATTTT.

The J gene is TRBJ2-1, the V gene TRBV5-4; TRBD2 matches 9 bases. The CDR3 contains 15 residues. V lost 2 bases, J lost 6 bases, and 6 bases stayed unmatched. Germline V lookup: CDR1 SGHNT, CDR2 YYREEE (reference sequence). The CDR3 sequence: CASSFTLAGFNEQFF. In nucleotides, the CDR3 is TGTGCCAGCAGCTTTACCCTAGCGGGGTTCAATGAGCAGTTCTTC. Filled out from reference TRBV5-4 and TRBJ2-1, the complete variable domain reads ETGVTQSPTHLIKTRGQQVTLRCSSQSGHNTVSWYQQALGQGPQFIFQYYREEENGRGNFPPRFSGLQFPNYSSELNVNALELDDSALYLCASSFTLAGFNEQFFGPGTRLTVL.

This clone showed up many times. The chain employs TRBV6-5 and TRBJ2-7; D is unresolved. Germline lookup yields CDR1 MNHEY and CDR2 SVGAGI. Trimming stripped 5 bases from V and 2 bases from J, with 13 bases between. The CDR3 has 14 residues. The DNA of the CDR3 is TGTGCCAGCAGTCCTCGACTCGGTACCTACGAGCAGTACTTC. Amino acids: CASSPRLGTYEQYF.

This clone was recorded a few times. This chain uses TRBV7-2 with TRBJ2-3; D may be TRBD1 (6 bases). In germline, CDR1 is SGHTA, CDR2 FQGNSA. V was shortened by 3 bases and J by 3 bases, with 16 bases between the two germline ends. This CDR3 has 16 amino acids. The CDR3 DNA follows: TGTGCCAGCAGCTTTGTGGGGGCGCGAGGAACAGATACGCAGTATTTT. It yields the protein CASSFVGARGTDTQYF.